Listed below are T cell receptor beta chains from one sample, sequenced in a study of shared clonotypes between healthy human individuals. Here immunoSEQ multiplex PCR was the method, and the copy in TCRdb shows in-frame clones only, minus some. The sample shows over 1.5 million clones, 95% to 99% of them seen only once. Sequenced sample: naive CD4+ T cells sorted from blood. The receptors stem from a man aged 25 to 45 in good health. CDR3s include the opening cysteine and the closing phenylalanine or tryptophan. D genes are given only for firm matches. Expanded clones get a size class; other rows say once, few or many, or leave the size out.

clone size	V gene	D gene	J gene	CDR3 DNA	CDR3 protein
NA	TRBV11-2	NA	TRBJ2-3	TGTGCCAGCAGCTTCGGGACTGACACAGATACGCAGTATTTT	CASSFGTDTDTQYF
NA	TRBV5-6	NA	TRBJ2-1	TGTGCCAGCAGCTTGGGATGGAGGGAGGTGGTCAATGAGCAGTTCTTC	CASSLGWREVVNEQFF
NA	TRBV15	TRBD1	TRBJ2-5	TGTGCCACCAGCAGAGACACAGGGGCGGTTGAGACCCAGTACTTC	CATSRDTGAVETQYF
once	TRBV15	NA	TRBJ2-3	TGTGCCACCAGAGTCGAGGTCTACACAGATACGCAGTATTTT	CATRVEVYTDTQYF
NA	TRBV2	NA	TRBJ2-1	TGTGCCAGCAGTGAGGGTCCGGGGTCCCCATACAATGAGCAGTTCTTC	CASSEGPGSPYNEQFF
NA	TRBV10-3	NA	TRBJ1-1	TGTGCCATTAGTGTGGGTGGCACTGAAGCTTTCTTT	CAISVGGTEAFF
NA	TRBV9	NA	TRBJ1-3	TGTGCCAGCAGCGTAGACTCTGGAAACACCATATATTTT	CASSVDSGNTIYF
NA	TRBV5-1	TRBD2	TRBJ2-3	TGCGCCAGCAGCTTGGCGGTGCTAGCGGGAGGCAGCACAGATACGCAGTATTTT	CASSLAVLAGGSTDTQYF
NA	TRBV5-1	TRBD2	TRBJ2-7	TGCGCCAGCAGCCCCGGGACTAGCGGATACTACGAGCAGTACTTC	CASSPGTSGYYEQYF
NA	TRBV13	TRBD2	TRBJ2-3	TGTGCCAGCAGCTTACGACTAGCGGGCGGCACAGATACGCAGTATTTT	CASSLRLAGGTDTQYF
once	TRBV19	NA	TRBJ2-5	TGTGCCAGTAGTATGGGGACGGAGACCCAGTACTTC	CASSMGTETQYF
NA	TRBV28	TRBD1	TRBJ2-1	TGTGCCAGCAGCCGTGGACAGGGTTTCTCTTCAAATGAGCAGTTCTTC	CASSRGQGFSSNEQFF
NA	TRBV15	NA	TRBJ2-2	TGTGCCACCAGCAGAGATCGAAGGAGAGTTGGCGGGGAGCTGTTTTTT	CATSRDRRRVGGELFF
NA	TRBV18	TRBD2	TRBJ2-1	TGTGCCAGCTCACCCCCTGTGGCGGGAGGGCCTAGTGAGCAGTTCTTC	CASSPPVAGGPSEQFF
NA	TRBV1	NA	TRBJ2-4	TGCACCAGCCTATTAGCCAAAAACATTCAGTACTTC	CTSLLAKNIQYF
once	TRBV11-2	NA	TRBJ2-2	TGTGCCAGCAGCTTCGCCGGGACCGTCACCACTTTCACCGGGGAGCTGTTTTTT	CASSFAGTVTTFTGELFF
NA	TRBV7-8	NA	TRBJ2-3	TGTGCCAGCAGCTTAGGCCTGGGTGCCACAGATACGCAGTATTTT	CASSLGLGATDTQYF
NA	TRBV5-6	TRBD1	TRBJ2-6	TGTGCCAGCAGCAGCTCCGGGACAGGGTGGTTAGCTGGGGCCAACGTCCTGACTTTC	CASSSSGTGWLAGANVLTF
NA	TRBV18	NA	TRBJ1-1	TGTGCCAGCTCCCCCGACGGGGCTGGATGGACTGAAGCTTTCTTT	CASSPDGAGWTEAFF
NA	TRBV9	NA	TRBJ2-2	TGTGCCAGCAGCACGACAACGAACACCGGGGAGCTGTTTTTT	CASSTTTNTGELFF
NA	TRBV11-2	TRBD2	TRBJ2-3	TGTGCCAGCAGCCCGGGGGGCGGGACTAGCGGGAGTGGGTCGCAGTATTTT	CASSPGGGTSGSGSQYF
NA	TRBV5-1	TRBD1	TRBJ1-2	TGCGCCAGCAGTTGGGACAGGATCTATGGCTACACCTTC	CASSWDRIYGYTF
NA	TRBV7-2	NA	TRBJ2-7	TGTGCCAGCAGCTTATGGGGGGGCGGCTCCTACGAGCAGTACTTC	CASSLWGGGSYEQYF
NA	TRBV6-8	TRBD2	TRBJ2-1	TGTGCCAGCAAGTCCCTAGCGGGGTCTGAGCAGTTCTTC	CASKSLAGSEQFF
NA	TRBV28	TRBD2	TRBJ2-2	TGTGCCAGCAGGGCCGGGACTAGATCCACCGGGGAGCTGTTTTTT	CASRAGTRSTGELFF
NA	TRBV29-1	TRBD2	TRBJ2-3	TGCAGCGTCCGCGGACTAGTTAAGGGTGACACAGATACGCAGTATTTT	CSVRGLVKGDTDTQYF
NA	TRBV7-2	NA	TRBJ2-3	TGTGCCAGCAGCTTACCCCGCGGCAGGCAGTATTTT	CASSLPRGRQYF
NA	TRBV28	NA	TRBJ1-1	TGTGCCAGCAGTACGGGTGGGTCGTACCCACAAGCTTTCTTT	CASSTGGSYPQAFF
NA	TRBV18	NA	TRBJ1-5	TGTGCCAGCTCATTCTCAGTGATAAATCAGCCCCAGCATTTT	CASSFSVINQPQHF
NA	TRBV7-2	TRBD2	TRBJ2-2	TGTGCCAGCAGCTTAGTAAGAGCGGGAGGCCAGTCCGGGGAGCTGTTTTTT	CASSLVRAGGQSGELFF
NA	TRBV9	NA	TRBJ2-7	TGTGCCAGCAGCGTAACACCGGGACGCTCCTACGAGCAGTACTTC	CASSVTPGRSYEQYF
NA	TRBV7-9	TRBD2	TRBJ2-2	TGTGCCAGCAGCGCGGGACTAGCGGGAATCCCCGGGGAGCTGTTTTTT	CASSAGLAGIPGELFF
NA	TRBV6-1	NA	TRBJ1-2	TGTGCCAGCAGTGTAATCCAGAACGCCTATGGCTACACCTTC	CASSVIQNAYGYTF
NA	TRBV19	TRBD1	TRBJ1-2	TGTGCCAGTAGTATGTTTCGCGGGGACAGGGGGCATCGTGGCTACACCTTC	CASSMFRGDRGHRGYTF
NA	TRBV5-1	TRBD2	TRBJ2-7	TGCGCCAGCAGCTGGGGGACTAGCACCGACTACGAGCAGTACTTC	CASSWGTSTDYEQYF
NA	TRBV29-1	TRBD1	TRBJ2-5	TGCAGCGTTGCTACAGGGGGCATAGAGACCCAGTACTTC	CSVATGGIETQYF
NA	TRBV6-4	TRBD1	TRBJ2-7	TGTGCCAGCAGTCTCAGACAGGGTTTCGAGCAGTACTTC	CASSLRQGFEQYF
NA	TRBV7-9	TRBD2	TRBJ2-1	TGTGCCAGCAGTCGGACTAGCGGGAGTGGTTATGAGCAGTTCTTC	CASSRTSGSGYEQFF